This T cell receptor (beta chain) was observed in a study of blood T cell repertoires in COVID-19. Study background: The United States, Italy and Spain supplied acute and convalescent COVID-19 samples. T cells, B-cell-depleted T cells, or PBMCs supplied cDNA or gDNA.

J was trimmed by 5 bases and V by 0 bases; bases with no gene match: 6. CDR3 size: 16 residues. From germline, CDR1 is LGHNA and CDR2 YSLEER. In the authors' methods: Scientists estimated how many nucleated cells there were by amplifying reference gene primers. Here immunoSEQ multiplex PCR was the method, and the copy in TCRdb shows in-frame clones only, minus some. That table furnishes V, J and clone size, whereas the DNA furnished D and trimming. The profile shows about 290,000 clones, approximately 90% of them singletons. The TCR sequence derives from a woman aged 30 to 39 with active or convalescent COVID-19. The V and J genes are TRBV4-3 and TRBJ2-3, with TRBD1 matching over 9 bases. Sequenced input: peripheral blood. The CDR3 DNA reads TGCGCCAGCAGCCAAGATGGGGACAGGGCCAGAGATACGCAGTATTTT. It yields the protein CASSQDGDRARDTQYF.